Listed below are T cell receptor beta chains from one sample, sequenced in a study of T cell responses to AZD1222 COVID-19 vaccine. Only in-frame clones appear in the TCRdb table, and some are missing; sequencing was by immunoSEQ multiplex PCR. The table has some 90,000 clones, less than 90% seen once. Specimen: peripheral blood, collected 28 days after the second AZD1222 dose. These receptor sequences come from an adult who received the AZD1222 COVID-19 vaccine. Each CDR3 is given with its conserved first and last residue. The D gene is left open where the match is weak. Clone size is stated in some rows and not others, as once, few, many or a class when expanded.

clone_size d_call j_call v_call cdr3_aa cdr3_nt
- - TRBJ1-2 TRBV6-6 CASSYSMAQGAGYTF TGTGCCAGCAGTTACTCGATGGCGCAGGGCGCTGGCTACACCTTC
- - TRBJ1-1 TRBV18 CASSPPSDTEAFF TGTGCCAGCTCACCCCCCAGCGACACTGAAGCTTTCTTT
- TRBD1 TRBJ1-1 TRBV20-1 CSASQGALPAFF TGCAGTGCTAGTCAGGGGGCGCTTCCAGCTTTCTTT
- TRBD1 TRBJ2-7 TRBV5-8 CASGRQGRNEQYF TGTGCCAGCGGGAGACAGGGCAGGAACGAGCAGTACTTC
- - TRBJ1-5 TRBV21-1 CASSPRGGLHQPQHF TGTGCCAGCAGCCCGAGGGGGGGGCTCCATCAGCCCCAGCATTTT
- - TRBJ2-7 TRBV7-2 CASSLDWGGNSYEQYF TGTGCCAGCAGCTTAGACTGGGGCGGCAACTCCTACGAGCAGTACTTC
- - TRBJ1-1 TRBV2 CASSESRTEAFF TGTGCCAGCAGTGAGTCGAGGACTGAAGCTTTCTTT
- - TRBJ1-3 TRBV2 CASSEQGTLGNTIYF TGTGCCAGCAGTGAGCAGGGGACCTTGGGAAACACCATATATTTT
- - TRBJ1-5 TRBV14 CASSQSVRTFGRAHSYSNQPQHF TGTGCCAGCAGCCAATCCGTACGAACCTTCGGCAGGGCCCACTCTTATAGCAATCAGCCCCAGCATTTT
- - TRBJ1-4 TRBV14 CASSHFRGEKLFF TGTGCCAGCAGCCATTTCCGGGGTGAAAAACTGTTTTTT
- TRBD1 TRBJ1-1 TRBV7-6 CASSLTGQGNTEAFF TGTGCCAGCAGCTTAACAGGACAGGGGAACACTGAAGCTTTCTTT
- - TRBJ1-1 TRBV15 CATSRGGDAMKAFF TGTGCCACCAGCAGAGGAGGGGACGCAATGAAAGCTTTCTTT
- - TRBJ2-3 TRBV19 CASGAVGARDTQYF TGTGCCAGTGGCGCGGTAGGAGCACGAGATACGCAGTATTTT
- - TRBJ2-3 TRBV13 CASSLGRPGPSSTDTQYF TGTGCCAGCAGCTTAGGCCGTCCCGGACCTTCTAGCACAGATACGCAGTATTTT
- - TRBJ2-5 TRBV7-2 CASTRVGGRGETQYF TGTGCCAGCACACGAGTGGGGGGAAGGGGAGAGACCCAGTACTTC
- TRBD1 TRBJ2-2 TRBV18 CASSPAEQGTGELFF TGTGCCAGCTCACCTGCCGAACAGGGGACCGGGGAGCTGTTTTTT
- - TRBJ1-6 TRBV7-2 CASSLTPRAERSPLHF TGTGCCAGCAGCTTAACACCCAGGGCCGAGCGTTCACCCCTCCACTTT
once TRBD1 TRBJ2-7 TRBV4-2 CASSQGMTGSYEQYF TGTGCCAGCAGCCAAGGGATGACAGGGTCGTACGAGCAGTACTTC